This TCR beta chain was observed in a study of breast tumors, draining lymph nodes, adjacent tissues. Study-level points and caveats: Data fit most tumor T cells coming from lymph node, expanding in tumor. Luminal-like breast cancer showed significantly higher tumor–nontumor repertoire similarity than basal-like. Tumor TCR diversity was below lymph nodes but above nontumor tissue.

V shed 7 bases, J shed 3 bases, and the junction held 6 bases outside the gene matches. CDR1 and CDR2 (germline): MRHNA, SNTAGT. The CDR3 length is 13 residues. In regard to this clonotype: The antigen remains undetermined. A much larger clonotype is one base distant, so this may be a read error.

The lymph nodes were axillary draining lymph nodes from breast cancer patients. One entry per CDR3 protein, called by TCRdb with MiXCR from the multiplex PCR reads. The sample has about 230,000 distinct CDR3 sequences, approximately 29% seen once. The clonotype originates from a female donor with breast cancer. Some clones in this sample may be carry-over from other donors' samples. The sequenced material came from axillary lymph node tissue. The J gene is TRBJ2-7, the V gene TRBV6-4, with 7 bases identical to TRBD1. In DNA, the CDR3 is TGTGCCAGCAAACGGGACAGCATCTACGAGCAGTACTTC. Its protein product is CASKRDSIYEQYF.